This TCR beta chain came from a study of Ad26.COV2.S vaccination and SARS-CoV-2 variants. Overall study: Recipients of Ad26.COV2.S got it intramuscularly, once or twice 56 days apart.

Study-level results: Vaccinees and placebo recipients showed similar non-spike TCR breadth. Vaccinated individuals (as opposed to placebo recipients) had higher spike-specific TCR breadth.

From germline, CDR1 is MGHRA and CDR2 YSYEKL. V was cut by 1 base and J by 5 bases, with 5 bases left in between. CDR3 length: 12 residues. A word on this clone: Its antigen is unidentified.

Data came from immunoSEQ multiplex PCR; TCRdb stores just in-frame clones and leaves some out. Of about 330,000 clones listed, about 90% are singletons. The sample's treatment: roughly 20 received Ad26.COV2.S at low or high dose, single or two shots; roughly 5 received placebo; per-sample allocation not given. Material that was analyzed had been drawn on day 63 after the first vaccine or placebo injection. It was Wuhan-strain SARS-CoV-2 spike that the Ad26 vaccine vector expressed. The sample consisted of peripheral blood, taken in a trial of Ad26.COV2.S vaccine versus placebo. The chain carries TRBV4-1 and TRBJ2-5; D gene unclear. This receptor was taken from a person between 18 and 65 years old who received the Ad26.COV2.S COVID-19 vaccine or a placebo. In DNA form, the CDR3 reads TGCGCCAGCAGCCAAGTCGCTGAGACCCAGTACTTC. Translated, it gives CASSQVAETQYF.